The 22 T cell receptor beta chains given below trace back to one sample, sequenced in a study of immune characteristics of hereditary and idiopathic chronic pancreatitis. The repertoire was sequenced with immunoSEQ multiplex PCR; TCRdb's copy has only in-frame clones and lacks some. The sample contains 400 to 550 clones, roughly 69% of which appear only once. Sequencing used pancreas tissue. All receptors derive from a human donor who was a deceased organ donor serving as a healthy control.

This clone has a handful of counts. The J gene is TRBJ1-1, the V gene TRBV12-5, with D unclear. CDR1 and CDR2 from the germline V gene are LGHNT and FRNRAP. V lost 0 bases and J lost 14, with 4 bases in between. The CDR3 has 9 residues. The CDR3 loop is CASGLVTFF. Here the CDR3 DNA reads TGTGCTAGTGGTTTGGTCACCTTCTTT. Full variable domain (remainder filled in from reference TRBV12-5 and TRBJ1-1): DARVTQTPRHKVTEMGQEVTMRCQPILGHNTVFWYRQTMMQGLELLAYFRNRAPLDDSGMPKDRFSAEMPDATLATLKIQPSEPRDSAVYFCASGLVTFFGQGTRLTVV.

There are a few counts of this clone. As DNA, the CDR3 is TGTGCCAGTAGCCCCACGGACAGGGTCAATCAGCCCCAGCATTTT. Its translation: CASSPTDRVNQPQHF. J is TRBJ1-5 and V is TRBV19; the match to TRBD1 covers 8 bases. CDR3 size: 15 residues. Trimming cost V 6 bases and J 3 bases; bases outside gene matches: 7. Germline CDR1 and CDR2: LNHDA and SQIVND (reference sequence).

The rearrangement uses TRBV7-6 and TRBJ2-3; TRBD1 might be the D (5 bases). The germline CDR1 and CDR2 sequences are SGHVS and FNYEAQ. There are 18 residues in the CDR3. V gave up 0 bases and J gave up 3 bases, with 19 bases separating them. CDR3 bases: TGTGCCAGCAGCTTAGCGCCAACGACAGCTACCTTAACAGATACGCAGTATTTT. Its translation: CASSLAPTTATLTDTQYF.

Details on this clone: The same CDR3 arises from other DNA sequences in this sample as well. The CDR3 DNA sequence: TGTGCCAGCAGTTTATCCTCTCAAGAGACCCAGTACTTC. This translates into CASSLSSQETQYF. The J gene is TRBJ2-5, the V gene TRBV27; no definite D call. Trimming stripped 0 bases from V and 2 bases from J, with 4 bases between. Germline values: CDR1 MNHEY, CDR2 SMNVEV (reference sequence). The CDR3 sequence is 13 residues long.

The rearrangement uses TRBV28 and TRBJ2-7; 9 bases are a match to TRBD1. J was trimmed by 4 bases and V by 6 bases; bases with no gene match: 7. CDR1 and CDR2 (germline): MDHEN, SYDVKM. The CDR3 is made up of 14 amino acids. CDR3 protein: CASRLRDRAYEQYF. For the CDR3, the DNA is TGTGCCAGCAGGCTCCGGGACAGGGCGTACGAGCAGTACTTC.

The table lists this clone with a count of one. The rearrangement uses TRBV5-4 and TRBJ1-4; D ambiguous. Germline assignment: CDR1 SGHNT and CDR2 YYREEE (reference sequence). This CDR3 spans 15 amino acids. V lost 6 bases, J lost 2 bases, and 14 bases lay in between. The CDR3 reads CASTRFGETNEKLFF. As DNA, the CDR3 is TGTGCCAGCACCCGGTTTGGGGAGACTAATGAAAAACTGTTTTTT. The whole variable domain, remainder taken from reference TRBV5-4 and TRBJ1-4, is ETGVTQSPTHLIKTRGQQVTLRCSSQSGHNTVSWYQQALGQGPQFIFQYYREEENGRGNFPPRFSGLQFPNYSSELNVNALELDDSALYLCASTRFGETNEKLFFGSGTQLSVL.

V is TRBV30 and J is TRBJ2-5; D call uncertain. The germline gives CDR1 GTSNPN, CDR2 SVGIG (reference sequence). This CDR3 region has 14 residues. Trimming took 6 bases from V and 5 from J, leaving 19 bases between them. The CDR3 sequence: CACLDPGLGETQYF. CDR3 DNA: TGTGCCTGCCTGGACCCCGGTCTCGGTGAGACCCAGTACTTC.

The DNA of the CDR3 is TGTGCCAGCAGCTTAGCGGGTATTCTCAGGGAGAGGATGAACACTGAAGCTTTCTTT. This sequence encodes CASSLAGILRERMNTEAFF. This chain uses TRBV7-9 with TRBJ1-1; perhaps TRBD1 as D (5 bases). The CDR3 sequence is 19 residues long. The germline CDR1 and CDR2 sequences are SEHNR and FQNEAQ (reference sequence). The V end lost 0 bases, the J end lost 0 bases, and 20 bases lay between the germline ends.

The rearrangement joins TRBV13 to TRBJ1-2; a weak D match, TRBD1 (5 bases). The CDR3 runs to 14 residues. Trimming cost V 3 bases and J 3 bases, with 11 bases left between them. Germline CDR1 is PRHDT and CDR2 is FYEKMQ (reference sequence). The CDR3 sequence: CASSLGTGDYGYTF. The CDR3 bases are TGTGCCAGCAGCTTGGGGACGGGTGACTATGGCTACACCTTC. The full variable domain, rest sourced from reference TRBV13 and TRBJ1-2, is AAGVIQSPRHLIKEKRETATLKCYPIPRHDTVYWYQQGPGQDPQFLISFYEKMQSDKGSIPDRFSAQQFSDYHSELNMSSLELGDSALYFCASSLGTGDYGYTFGSGTRLTVV.

The chain is built from TRBV30 and TRBJ2-1; the D gene could be TRBD1 or TRBD2 (5 bases each). Germline CDR1 reads GTSNPN; CDR2 reads SVGIG (reference sequence). CDR3 length: 14 amino acids. The V and J ends lost 0 bases and 6 bases respectively, with 12 bases between them. The CDR3 DNA follows: TGTGCCTGGAGTGTAGCGGCAGGGCTCAATGAGCAGTTCTTC. This gives the protein CAWSVAAGLNEQFF. The full variable domain, in which reference TRBV30 and TRBJ2-1 provide the parts outside the CDR3, is SQTIHQWPATLVQPVGSPLSLECTVEGTSNPNLYWYRQAAGRGLQLLFYSVGIGQISSEVPQNLSASRPQDRQFILSSKKLLLSDSGFYLCAWSVAAGLNEQFFGPGTRLTVL.

The rearrangement links TRBV5-1 to TRBJ2-7; 7 bases fit TRBD2. CDR1 SGHRS and CDR2 YFSETQ come from the germline V gene. Trimming at V came to 5 bases and at J to 3 bases, leaving 17 bases not matched to a gene. The CDR3 is 17 amino acids. The CDR3 nucleotides read TGCGCCAGCAGTTCCGGGGTCGGGGGACCGGGGGGCTACGAGCAGTACTTC. Protein sequence: CASSSGVGGPGGYEQYF.

V and J are TRBV28 and TRBJ2-4; 8 nucleotides line up with TRBD1. This CDR3 has 15 amino acids. V lost 7 bases to trimming and J lost 3 bases; unmatched junction nucleotides: 8. CDR1 is MDHEN and CDR2 is SYDVKM in the germline V gene. CDR3 region: CASTNQGADKNIQYF. The CDR3, as DNA: TGTGCCAGCACTAATCAGGGGGCGGACAAAAACATTCAGTACTTC.

This clone rates as large (0.1 to 1%). Other DNA sequences within the sample encode an identical CDR3. The CDR3 spells CASSIGVLSGANVLTF. The DNA of the CDR3 is TGTGCCAGTAGTATAGGAGTACTTTCTGGGGCCAACGTCCTGACTTTC. The chain recombines TRBV19 with TRBJ2-6; no firm D call. CDR1 and CDR2 from the germline V gene are LNHDA and SQIVND (reference sequence). Trimming removed 1 base from V and 1 base from J, with 8 bases in between. The CDR3 totals 16 residues.

As DNA, the CDR3 is TGCGCCAGCAGGGGACTAGCGGGGGGCGAGCAGTACTTC. Translating gives CASRGLAGGEQYF. The chain combines TRBV4-1 with TRBJ2-7; 15 nucleotides match TRBD2. Germline loops: CDR1 MGHRA, CDR2 YSYEKL. V gave up 6 bases and J gave up 6 bases; unmatched junction bases: 0. The CDR3 consists of 13 residues.

The J gene is TRBJ2-2, the V gene TRBV5-1; 10 nucleotides align to TRBD2. Germline lookup yields CDR1 SGHRS and CDR2 YFSETQ. The CDR3 spans 16 residues. The ends lost 4 bases at V and 0 bases at J; junction bases unmatched: 3. Here the CDR3 reads CASSPLAGSNTGELFF. CDR3 sequence (DNA): TGCGCCAGCAGCCCACTAGCGGGATCGAACACCGGGGAGCTGTTTTTT.

The chain is built from TRBV28 and TRBJ1-2; 7 bases fit TRBD1. The CDR3 runs to 16 residues. The V segment lost 5 bases and the J segment 5 bases; nucleotides outside the gene matches: 14. The germline CDR1 and CDR2 sequences are MDHEN and SYDVKM. The CDR3 loop reads CASSPGTVDTPYGYTF. CDR3 in DNA: TGTGCCAGCAGTCCAGGGACAGTCGATACCCCTTATGGCTACACCTTC.

This clone was detected a few times. This sequence joins TRBV29-1 and TRBJ2-5; TRBD2 matches 8 bases. V shed 3 bases, J shed 5 bases, and the junction held 11 bases outside the gene matches. There are 15 residues in the CDR3. Germline V gene data show CDR1 as SQVTM and CDR2 as ANQGSEA. This chain's CDR3 is CSVDSGSGSGETQYF. The CDR3 DNA reads as TGCAGCGTTGATTCTGGGAGCGGGAGTGGGGAGACCCAGTACTTC.

CDR3 coding DNA: TGTGCCATCAGTGAGTCTAGCAATGAGCAGTTCTTC. This encodes CAISESSNEQFF. The chain uses TRBV10-3 and TRBJ2-1; the D is unclear. The ends were cut back, 0 bases at V and 6 bases at J, with 3 bases in the middle. In germline, CDR1 is ENHRY, CDR2 SYGVKD. The CDR3 has 12 amino acids.

This clone was recorded a few times. The chain couples TRBV7-9 to TRBJ2-7; 7 bases match TRBD1. The V segment lost 1 base and the J segment 4 bases; nucleotides outside the gene matches: 7. The CDR3 covers 15 residues. CDR1 SEHNR and CDR2 FQNEAQ come from the germline V gene (reference sequence). CDR3 region: CASSLVNRGGYEQYF. In nucleotides, the CDR3 is TGTGCCAGCAGCTTAGTGAACAGGGGTGGTTACGAGCAGTACTTC.

The rearrangement uses TRBV19 and TRBJ1-4, with 11 nucleotides matching TRBD1. CDR3 size: 13 residues. J gave up 10 bases and V 3 bases, and 1 base lay outside the gene matches. CDR1 LNHDA and CDR2 SQIVND come from the germline V gene (reference sequence). The CDR3 bases are TGTGCCAGTAGTATGGGGACAGGGGGAAAACTGTTTTTT. It yields the protein CASSMGTGGKLFF.

The DNA for the CDR3 is TGTGCCAGCGGGGGGACTTACCTTGCAGATACGCAGTATTTT. Amino acid sequence: CASGGTYLADTQYF. The J gene is TRBJ2-3, the V gene TRBV28; D may be TRBD2 (6 bases). Germline loops: CDR1 MDHEN, CDR2 SYDVKM. V lost 8 bases and J lost 4, with 16 bases in between. The CDR3 spans 14 residues.

This clone was found a few times. The genes are TRBV7-2 and TRBJ2-5, with a weak D call TRBD1 (5 bases). Deletions cut 4 bases from V and 1 base from J, with 13 bases between. CDR3 size: 15 residues. CDR1 SGHTA and CDR2 FQGNSA come from the germline V gene. CDR3 residues: CASSSEPGRQETQYF. The CDR3, as DNA: TGTGCCAGCAGCTCCGAGCCAGGGCGCCAAGAGACCCAGTACTTC.